The sequence of this T cell receptor beta chain was determined in a study of control samples from healthy donors and cancer patients. After removal of 3 bases from V and 1 base from J, the junction contained 6 bases not matched to a gene. The CDR3 is 16 amino acids. Germline assignment: CDR1 SGHDN and CDR2 FVKESK. Repertoires were generated with immunoSEQ multiplex PCR, while TCRdb's copy carries only in-frame clones and drops some. The profile shows hundreds of thousands of clones, around 90% of them singletons. The sequence came from a man aged 40-49 years with head and neck cancer. Input material: PBMCs. The chain is built from TRBV14 and TRBJ2-3, with 8 bases identical to TRBD2. As DNA, the CDR3 is TGTGCCAGCAGCCACGGACTAGCCTTGGGCACAGATACGCAGTATTTT. Amino acids: CASSHGLALGTDTQYF. The full variable domain, with the rest looked up from reference TRBV14 and TRBJ2-3, is EAGVTQFPSHSVIEKGQTVTLRCDPISGHDNLYWYRRVMGKEIKFLLHFVKESKQDESGMPNNRFLAERTGGTYSTLKVQPAELEDSGVYFCASSHGLALGTDTQYFGPGTRLTVL.